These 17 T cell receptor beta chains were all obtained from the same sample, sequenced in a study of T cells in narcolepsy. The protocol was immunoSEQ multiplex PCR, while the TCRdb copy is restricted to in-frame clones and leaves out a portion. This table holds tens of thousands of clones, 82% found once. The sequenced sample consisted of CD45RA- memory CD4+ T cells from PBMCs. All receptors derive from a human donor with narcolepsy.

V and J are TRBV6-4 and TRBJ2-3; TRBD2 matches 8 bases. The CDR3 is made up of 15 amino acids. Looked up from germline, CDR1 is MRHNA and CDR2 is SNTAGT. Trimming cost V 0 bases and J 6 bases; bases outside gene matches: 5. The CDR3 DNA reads TGTGCCAGCAGTGACTCGAGTGCGGGGGGCGATACGCAGTATTTT. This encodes CASSDSSAGGDTQYF.

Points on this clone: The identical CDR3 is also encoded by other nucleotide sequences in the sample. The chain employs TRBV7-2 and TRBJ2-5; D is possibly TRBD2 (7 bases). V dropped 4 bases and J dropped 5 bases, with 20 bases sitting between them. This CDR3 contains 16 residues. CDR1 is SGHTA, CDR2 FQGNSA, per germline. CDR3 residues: CASSSQVGGRLETQYF. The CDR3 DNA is TGTGCCAGCAGCTCACAGGTGGGGGGGCGTCTGGAGACCCAGTACTTC.

CDR3 sequence reads: CASSLVGGPGANVLTF. Written as DNA, the CDR3 is TGTGCCAGCAGCTTAGTAGGGGGGCCCGGGGCCAACGTCCTGACTTTC. The V gene is TRBV7-2, the J gene TRBJ2-6, with D perhaps assigned TRBD1 or TRBD2 (6 bases each). CDR1 is SGHTA, CDR2 FQGNSA, per germline. V gave up 1 base and J gave up 4 bases, with 11 bases separating them. This CDR3 has 16 residues.

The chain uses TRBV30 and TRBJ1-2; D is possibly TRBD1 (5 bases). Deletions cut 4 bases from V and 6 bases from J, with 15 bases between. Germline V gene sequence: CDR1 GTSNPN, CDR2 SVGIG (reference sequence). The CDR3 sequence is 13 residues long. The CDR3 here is CAWIWGGSNGYTF. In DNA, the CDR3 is TGTGCCTGGATTTGGGGCGGGAGTAATGGCTACACCTTC.

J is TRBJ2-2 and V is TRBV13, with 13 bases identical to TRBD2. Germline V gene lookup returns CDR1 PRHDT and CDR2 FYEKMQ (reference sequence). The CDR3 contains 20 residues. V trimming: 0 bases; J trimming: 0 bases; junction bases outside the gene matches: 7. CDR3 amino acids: CASSLGLAGGYIPNTGELFF. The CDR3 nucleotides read TGTGCCAGCAGCTTAGGACTAGCGGGGGGGTACATACCGAACACCGGGGAGCTGTTTTTT.

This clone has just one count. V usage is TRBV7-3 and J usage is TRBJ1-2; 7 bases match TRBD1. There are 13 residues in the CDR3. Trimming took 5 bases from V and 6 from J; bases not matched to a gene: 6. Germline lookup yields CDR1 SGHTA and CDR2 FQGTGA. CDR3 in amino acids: CASSPGGDHGYTF. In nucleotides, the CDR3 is TGTGCCAGCAGCCCAGGGGGGGATCATGGCTACACCTTC.

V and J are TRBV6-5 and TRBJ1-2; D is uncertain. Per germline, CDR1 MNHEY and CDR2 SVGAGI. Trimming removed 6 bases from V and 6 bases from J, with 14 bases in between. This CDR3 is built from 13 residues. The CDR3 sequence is CASSRQESDGYTF. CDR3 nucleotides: TGTGCCAGCAGCCGCCAAGAGTCGGATGGCTACACCTTC.

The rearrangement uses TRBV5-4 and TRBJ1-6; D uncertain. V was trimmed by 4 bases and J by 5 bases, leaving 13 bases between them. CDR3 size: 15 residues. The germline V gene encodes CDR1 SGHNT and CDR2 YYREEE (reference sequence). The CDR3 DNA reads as TGTGCCAGCAGCCTGATTCCGGGGAATAATTCACCCCTCCACTTT. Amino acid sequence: CASSLIPGNNSPLHF. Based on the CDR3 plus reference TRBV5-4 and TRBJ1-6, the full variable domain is ETGVTQSPTHLIKTRGQQVTLRCSSQSGHNTVSWYQQALGQGPQFIFQYYREEENGRGNFPPRFSGLQFPNYSSELNVNALELDDSALYLCASSLIPGNNSPLHFGNGTRLTVT.

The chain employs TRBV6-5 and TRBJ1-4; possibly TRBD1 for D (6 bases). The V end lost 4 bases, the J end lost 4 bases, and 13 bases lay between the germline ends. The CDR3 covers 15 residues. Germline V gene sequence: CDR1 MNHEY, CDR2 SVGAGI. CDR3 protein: CASSSKTGYNEKLFF. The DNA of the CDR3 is TGTGCCAGCAGTTCGAAGACAGGCTATAATGAAAAACTGTTTTTT.

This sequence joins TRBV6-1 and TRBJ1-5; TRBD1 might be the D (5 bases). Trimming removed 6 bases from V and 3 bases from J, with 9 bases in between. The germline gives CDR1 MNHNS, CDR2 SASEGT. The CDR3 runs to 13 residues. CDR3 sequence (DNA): TGTGCCAGCAGCGGGACGGACAATCAGCCCCAGCATTTT. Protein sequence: CASSGTDNQPQHF.

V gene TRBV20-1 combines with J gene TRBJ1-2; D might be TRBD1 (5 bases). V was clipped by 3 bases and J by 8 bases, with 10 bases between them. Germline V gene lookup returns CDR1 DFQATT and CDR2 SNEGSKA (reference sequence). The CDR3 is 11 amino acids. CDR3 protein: CSASSRDGYTF. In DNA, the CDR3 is TGCAGTGCTAGTTCCAGGGACGGCTACACCTTC.

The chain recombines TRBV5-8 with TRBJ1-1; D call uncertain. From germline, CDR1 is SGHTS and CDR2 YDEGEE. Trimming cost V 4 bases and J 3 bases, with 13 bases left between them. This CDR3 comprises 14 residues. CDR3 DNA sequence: TGTGCCAGCAGCCGGGTGGGATCAGACACTGAAGCTTTCTTT. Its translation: CASSRVGSDTEAFF.

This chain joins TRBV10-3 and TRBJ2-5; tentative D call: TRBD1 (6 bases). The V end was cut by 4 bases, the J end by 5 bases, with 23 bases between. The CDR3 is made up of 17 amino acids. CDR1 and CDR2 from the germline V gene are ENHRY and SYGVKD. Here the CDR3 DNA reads TGTGCCATCAGTGTGTCCGGTACAGGGAGCATCGGGGAGACCCAGTACTTC. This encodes CAISVSGTGSIGETQYF.

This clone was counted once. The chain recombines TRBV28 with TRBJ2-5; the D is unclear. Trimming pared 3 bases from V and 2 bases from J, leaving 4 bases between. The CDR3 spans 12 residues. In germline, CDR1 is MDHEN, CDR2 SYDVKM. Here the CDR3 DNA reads TGTGCCAGCAGTTTGGGACAAGAGACCCAGTACTTC. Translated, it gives CASSLGQETQYF.

Here the CDR3 reads CASSVGQGPTDTQYF. CDR3 DNA sequence: TGTGCCAGCAGCGTTGGACAGGGCCCCACAGATACGCAGTATTTT. V gene TRBV9 combines with J gene TRBJ2-3, with 8 bases identical to TRBD1. CDR1 SGDLS and CDR2 YYNGEE come from the germline V gene. This CDR3 region has 15 residues. Losses at the gene ends were 2 bases for V and 2 bases for J; bases not matched to a gene: 4.

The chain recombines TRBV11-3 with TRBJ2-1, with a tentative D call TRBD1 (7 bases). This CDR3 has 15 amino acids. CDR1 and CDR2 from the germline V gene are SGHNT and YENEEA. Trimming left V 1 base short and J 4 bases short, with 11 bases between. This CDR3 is CASSLGAGGYNEQFF. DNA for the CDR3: TGTGCCAGCAGCTTAGGGGCAGGGGGGTACAATGAGCAGTTCTTC.

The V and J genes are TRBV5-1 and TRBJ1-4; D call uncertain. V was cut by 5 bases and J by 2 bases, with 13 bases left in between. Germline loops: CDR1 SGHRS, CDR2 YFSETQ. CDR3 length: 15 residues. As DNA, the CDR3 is TGCGCCAGCAGTCCCACCCCTGGTACTAATGAAAAACTGTTTTTT. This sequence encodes CASSPTPGTNEKLFF.